This T cell receptor beta chain was identified in a study of cytotoxic CD8 clonotypes in ibrutinib-treated CLL. V lost 6 bases and J lost 4; bases outside the gene matches: 6. The CDR3 has 15 amino acids. Germline V gene sequence: CDR1 LNHDA, CDR2 SQIVND (reference sequence). Data came from immunoSEQ multiplex PCR; TCRdb stores just in-frame clones and leaves some out. Altogether about 63,000 clones are present, roughly 70% being singletons, with the ten largest covering 40% to 45%. This TCR came from a human donor with chronic lymphocytic leukemia. The genes are TRBV19 and TRBJ1-5, with 10 bases identical to TRBD1. Sequences were derived from PBMCs, sampled after 12 months of ibrutinib treatment. CDR3 sequence (DNA): TGTGCCAGTAGCACTAAGGGACAGGGGAATCAGCCCCAGCATTTT. Protein: CASSTKGQGNQPQHF.